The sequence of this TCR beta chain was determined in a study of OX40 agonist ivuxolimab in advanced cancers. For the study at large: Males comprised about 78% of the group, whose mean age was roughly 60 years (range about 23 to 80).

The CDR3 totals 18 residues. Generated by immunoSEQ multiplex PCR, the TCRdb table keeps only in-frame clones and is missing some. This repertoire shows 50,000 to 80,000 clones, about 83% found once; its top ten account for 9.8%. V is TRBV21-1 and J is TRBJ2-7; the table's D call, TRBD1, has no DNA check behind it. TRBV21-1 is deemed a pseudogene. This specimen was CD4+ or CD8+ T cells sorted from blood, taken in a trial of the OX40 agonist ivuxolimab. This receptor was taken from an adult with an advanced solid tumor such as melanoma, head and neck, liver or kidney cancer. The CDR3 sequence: CASSPERFRQGISYEQYF. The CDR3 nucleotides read TGTGCCAGCAGCCCCGAGAGATTCCGACAGGGTATTTCTTACGAGCAGTACTTC.